This record concerns one TCR beta chain sequence. Original data processing: It was from reference gene primer amplification that nucleated cell counts were estimated. Repertoires were generated with immunoSEQ multiplex PCR, while TCRdb's copy carries only in-frame clones and drops some. D and trimming come from the DNA, and the V and J calls and clone size come from that table. The sample includes some 98,000 clones, 70% to 85% seen only once; the top ten take approximately 11%. The record originates from a study of blood T cell repertoires in COVID-19. Study context: Both acute and convalescent COVID-19 samples were obtained from the United States, Italy and Spain. T cells, B-cell-depleted T cells, or PBMCs provided the cDNA or gDNA that served as material.

The CDR3 is 15 amino acids. The V and J ends lost 4 bases and 8 bases respectively, with 18 bases between them. Per the germline V gene, CDR1 is SGHDN and CDR2 is FVKESK. This receptor was taken from a man aged 70 or older with active or convalescent COVID-19. Sequenced material: peripheral blood. The rearrangement joins TRBV14 to TRBJ1-3; weak D call: TRBD1 (6 bases). CDR3 sequence (DNA): TGTGCCAGCAGCCCCTCGGTTGGGGGCTCGTACACCATATATTTT. Encoded protein: CASSPSVGGSYTIYF.